This entry describes one TCR beta chain. This CDR3 contains 15 residues. Germline V gene lookup returns CDR1 SEHNR and CDR2 FQNEAQ (reference sequence). Unmatched junction bases numbered 4, after V lost 5 bases and J lost 0 bases. The data were obtained in a study of brain T cells in children with intractable seizures. The time point is: blood from clinic visit 5 months post-surgery; TSC patient then seizure free. The sequenced cases were selected for having the highest brain T cell transcript signatures. The data were produced by immunoSEQ multiplex PCR, yet TCRdb's version contains in-frame clones alone and is incomplete. The data show hundreds of thousands of clones, 93% seen once.

This rearrangement joins TRBV7-9 to TRBJ2-1; 7 bases are shared with TRBD2. Sequenced here: peripheral blood, sampled 4 to 5 months after surgery. The clonotype comes from a boy in the first two years of life with tuberous sclerosis and intractable seizures. The CDR3: CASSLSGNSYNEQFF. The CDR3 nucleotides read TGTGCCAGCAGCCTAAGCGGGAACTCCTACAATGAGCAGTTCTTC.